This T cell receptor (beta chain) was obtained from a study of blood T cell repertoires in COVID-19. Across the study: The origin of the acute and convalescent COVID-19 samples was the United States, Italy and Spain. Sample material is recorded as cDNA or gDNA derived from T cells, B-cell-depleted T cells, or PBMCs.

Study processing details: Amplification from reference gene primers served as the basis for estimated nucleated cell counts. Profiling relied on immunoSEQ multiplex PCR, and the TCRdb table lists in-frame clones only, not all of them. Clonal size and the V and J genes are those of that table, whereas D and trimming came from the DNA. The sample includes 230,000 or so clones, 75% to 90% of them seen just once. The receptor comes from a human donor in a cohort sampled during active COVID-19. Sequences were obtained from peripheral blood.

The CDR3 reads CASSRPGQGHYEQYF. The CDR3 bases are TGTGCCAGTAGTAGACCGGGACAGGGCCACTACGAGCAGTACTTC. The V and J genes are TRBV19 and TRBJ2-7, with 9 bases that match TRBD1. After removal of 4 bases from V and 3 bases from J, the junction contained 7 bases not matched to a gene. Germline V gene lookup returns CDR1 LNHDA and CDR2 SQIVND (reference sequence). This CDR3 region has 15 residues.